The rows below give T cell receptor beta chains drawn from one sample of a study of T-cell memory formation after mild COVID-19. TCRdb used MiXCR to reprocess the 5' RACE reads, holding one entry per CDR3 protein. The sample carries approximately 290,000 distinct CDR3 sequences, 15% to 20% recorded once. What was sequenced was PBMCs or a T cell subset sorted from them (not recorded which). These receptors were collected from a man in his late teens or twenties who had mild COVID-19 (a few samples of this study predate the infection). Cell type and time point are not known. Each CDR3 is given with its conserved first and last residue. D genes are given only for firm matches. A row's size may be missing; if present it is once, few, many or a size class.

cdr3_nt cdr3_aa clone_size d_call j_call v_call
TGTGCCAGCTCACCGGTCGTTGGCGATTCAGATAATTCACCCCTCCACTTT CASSPVVGDSDNSPLHF few - TRBJ1-6 TRBV18
TGCGCCAGCAGCTGGACCGGGACAGGGGTCTACGAGCAGTACTTC CASSWTGTGVYEQYF - TRBD1 TRBJ2-7 TRBV5-1
TGTGCCAGCAGGCCACGGACAGGGGAAAATTCACCCCTCCACTTT CASRPRTGENSPLHF - TRBD1 TRBJ1-6 TRBV6-6
TGTGCCAGCAGCTCCTACCCCAGGGGGCTCGGTGAGCAGTTCTTC CASSSYPRGLGEQFF few TRBD1 TRBJ2-1 TRBV7-7
TGTGCCAGCAGTTATCGTATAAAGGGACCATCACCTAACTATGGCTACACCTTC CASSYRIKGPSPNYGYTF - - TRBJ1-2 TRBV6-2/TRBV6-3
TGCAGCGTGGGGGACTGGGGGACCAGGGCTGAAGCTTTCTTT CSVGDWGTRAEAFF few - TRBJ1-1 TRBV29-1
TGTGCCAGCAGGTTAAGACAGAACACTGAAGCTTTCTTT CASRLRQNTEAFF - - TRBJ1-1 TRBV11-2
TGTGCCAGCAGCTTAGTCCCCCGGACTAGCCAACACGACACCGGGGAGCTGTTTTTT CASSLVPRTSQHDTGELFF - TRBD2 TRBJ2-2 TRBV7-8
TGCGCCAGCAGCCAAGATTATCCCGGTTTAGGGCGGACAGATACGCAGTATTTT CASSQDYPGLGRTDTQYF - - TRBJ2-3 TRBV4-3
TGCAGTGCTAGTAATAGCGGGGACTCCTACGAGCAGTACTTC CSASNSGDSYEQYF - TRBD2 TRBJ2-7 TRBV20-1
TGTGCCAGCAGTTTATGGGGGGCTGGGGAGCAGTTCTTC CASSLWGAGEQFF - - TRBJ2-1 TRBV6-2/TRBV6-3
TGCGCCAGCAGCCAAGACCTCAGGGGTAGGGAGACCCAGTACTTC CASSQDLRGRETQYF few - TRBJ2-5 TRBV4-3
TGCAGCGTTGTCGGGGGGGCCTCAGATACGCAGTATTTT CSVVGGASDTQYF few TRBD2 TRBJ2-3 TRBV29-1
TGTGCCAGCAGCTCCCGGGACAGGGGGACCCAGTACTTC CASSSRDRGTQYF few TRBD1 TRBJ2-5 TRBV5-6
TGCAGCGCACTCAGAAGTGGAGGGTTGAGAGAGACCCAGTACTTC CSALRSGGLRETQYF few - TRBJ2-5 TRBV29-1
TGTGCCAGCAGTGAAGCCACGGGACAGCCTAATCAGCCCCAGCATTTT CASSEATGQPNQPQHF - TRBD1 TRBJ1-5 TRBV2
TGTGCCAGCCAGGGGGCTTGGGGTTATTCACCCCTCCACTTT CASQGAWGYSPLHF - TRBD1 TRBJ1-6 TRBV19
TGCAGCGTTGGAGGACAGTCGACCTACGAGCAGTACTTC CSVGGQSTYEQYF once - TRBJ2-7 TRBV29-1
TGTGCCAGCAGCCCTCCTAGGGCCGGGGAGCTGTTTTTT CASSPPRAGELFF few - TRBJ2-2 TRBV3-1
TGTGCCAGCAGCTTACTAGCGGACACAGATACGCAGTATTTT CASSLLADTDTQYF few TRBD2 TRBJ2-3 TRBV5-4
TGTGCCAGCGACACCCTCGGTAGCAATCAGCCCCAGCATTTT CASDTLGSNQPQHF few - TRBJ1-5 TRBV2
TGCAGTGCCGAGGGTGGCGAAAACATTCAGTACTTC CSAEGGENIQYF - - TRBJ2-4 TRBV20-1
TGTGCCTTAGGCCACGAGCAGTACTTC CALGHEQYF - - TRBJ2-7 TRBV7-9
TGTGCCAGCAGTGAGGGAACAGGGGGCCTGAAGACCCAGTACTTC CASSEGTGGLKTQYF - TRBD1 TRBJ2-5 TRBV6-1
TGTGCCAGCAGCTTAGGTGGGGGAGCCTCCTACGAGCAGTACTTC CASSLGGGASYEQYF - - TRBJ2-7 TRBV7-7
TGCAGCGTTTCCGGACAGGGGGGGGCCTATGGCTACACCTTC CSVSGQGGAYGYTF - TRBD1 TRBJ1-2 TRBV29-1
TGTGCCAGCAGGGGGGGGGCCGAACAGCCCCAGCATTTT CASRGGAEQPQHF - - TRBJ1-5 TRBV25-1
TGTGCCAGCAGCTTGGAGGGACAGGGTTATCAGCCCCAGCATTTT CASSLEGQGYQPQHF - TRBD1 TRBJ1-5 TRBV5-6
TGTGCCAGCAGCTTCCTTACTAGCGGGAAAAACATTCAGTACTTC CASSFLTSGKNIQYF - TRBD2 TRBJ2-4 TRBV3-1
TGTGCCAGCAGCGTCGGACACACCTTGGGGGAAAAACTGTTTTTT CASSVGHTLGEKLFF - - TRBJ1-4 TRBV5-6
TGTGCCAGCAGCTTAACTGCGGGGGGTGAGCAGTTCTTC CASSLTAGGEQFF few TRBD2 TRBJ2-1 TRBV7-3
TGCGCCAGCAGCTTGACTAGCGGGGACACAGATACGCAGTATTTT CASSLTSGDTDTQYF many TRBD2 TRBJ2-3 TRBV5-1
TGTGCCAGCAGCTTTTCCGACGGCACAGATACGCAGTATTTT CASSFSDGTDTQYF few - TRBJ2-3 TRBV7-9
TGCGCCAGCAGCCAAGGGCGACAGCTCTACGAGCAGTACTTC CASSQGRQLYEQYF few - TRBJ2-7 TRBV4-3
TGTGCCTGGAGGAGATACTATGGCTACACCTTC CAWRRYYGYTF few - TRBJ1-2 TRBV30
TGTGCCAGCTCACAATCGACTTCCGGGAATGAGCAGTTCTTC CASSQSTSGNEQFF many - TRBJ2-1 TRBV18
TGTGCCAGCAGCGAAGGGACAGGACCGCTTGAAGCTTTCTTT CASSEGTGPLEAFF - TRBD1 TRBJ1-1 TRBV5-6
TGTGCCAGCAGCGTAAGGGGCGGGAGACAAGAGACCCAGTACTTC CASSVRGGRQETQYF - TRBD2 TRBJ2-5 TRBV9
TGTGCCATCAGTGAGTCGATTAACACCGGGGAGCTGTTTTTT CAISESINTGELFF - - TRBJ2-2 TRBV10-3
TGTGCCAGCAGTCCGAGCGGGGGGTTTACCGGGGAGCTGTTTTTT CASSPSGGFTGELFF - TRBD2 TRBJ2-2 TRBV7-3
TGTGCCAGCAGTTTACTTCCCCGGACAGGGTTACTCAATGAGCAGTTCTTC CASSLLPRTGLLNEQFF - TRBD1 TRBJ2-1 TRBV27
TGTGCCAGCAGTTATCCGCCGGTGGAAAAACTGTTTTTT CASSYPPVEKLFF - - TRBJ1-4 TRBV6-2/TRBV6-3
TGTGCCAGCAGCTTAGACTATCAGCCCCAGCATTTT CASSLDYQPQHF - - TRBJ1-5 TRBV7-2
TGTGCCAGCAGCTTAGAGGGCGGGGGGACCTTCACAGATACGCAGTATTTT CASSLEGGGTFTDTQYF - TRBD2 TRBJ2-3 TRBV7-3
TGCGCCAGCAGCTTATCTACAGGGACAACTAATGAAAAACTGTTTTTT CASSLSTGTTNEKLFF few - TRBJ1-4 TRBV5-1
TGTGCCAGCAGCCAAGAGCCGGGGGAGTCCGTGGGCTACACCTTC CASSQEPGESVGYTF few - TRBJ1-2 TRBV4-2
TGCGCCAGCAGCCAAGAGCCGCTACCGAGGACAGGGGGACGAGGCTACACCTTC CASSQEPLPRTGGRGYTF few TRBD1 TRBJ1-2 TRBV4-1
TGTGCCAGCAGCCAAGATGGAGTATGGGGGACCTCCTACAATGAGCAGTTCTTC CASSQDGVWGTSYNEQFF - - TRBJ2-1 TRBV3-1
TGCAGCGTTTGTAGGGGGAAAAACAATGAGCAGTTCTTC CSVCRGKNNEQFF - - TRBJ2-1 TRBV29-1
TGCGCCAGCAGCCTTATAGGATCCTATAATTCACCCCTCCACTTT CASSLIGSYNSPLHF few - TRBJ1-6 TRBV5-1
TGTGCCAGCAGTGAAACCGGGGCCGGGGGCGAGCAGTACTTC CASSETGAGGEQYF - - TRBJ2-7 TRBV6-1
TGTGCCAGCAGTTACTCGGGGAGGAGCGGGGGGCACACAGATACGCAGTATTTT CASSYSGRSGGHTDTQYF - TRBD2 TRBJ2-3 TRBV6-5
TGCAGTGCCGGGACAGGGACTCGGGGCTCCTATAATTCACCCCTCCACTTT CSAGTGTRGSYNSPLHF - TRBD1 TRBJ1-6 TRBV20-1
TGTGCCAGCAGTGAAGGACAGGGGCCGGGTCAGACTGAAGCTTTCTTT CASSEGQGPGQTEAFF many TRBD1 TRBJ1-1 TRBV6-1
TGCGCCAGCAGCTTTGCTCAGGGTGAGGACTACACCTTC CASSFAQGEDYTF few - TRBJ1-2 TRBV5-1